Below, 3 T cell receptor beta chains from the same sample are listed, as sequenced in a study of PD-L1 blockade in urothelial cancer. Repertoires were generated with immunoSEQ multiplex PCR, while TCRdb's copy carries only in-frame clones and drops some. Here the sample spans about 88,000 clones, approximately 90% being singletons. The source material was PBMCs, sampled around atezolizumab (anti-PD-L1) treatment. These receptor sequences come from a man aged 55 to 69 with urothelial cancer.

This clone showed up just once. The chain joins TRBV7-3 to TRBJ2-2; 8 nucleotides match TRBD1. The germline V gene has CDR1 SGHTA and CDR2 FQGTGA. The trim removed 5 bases at V and 5 bases at J, leaving 4 bases unmatched. This CDR3 has 14 residues. CDR3 sequence reads: CASSPTGVTGELFF. CDR3 in DNA: TGTGCCAGCAGCCCGACAGGGGTAACCGGGGAGCTGTTTTTT. Looking up the rest from reference TRBV7-3 and TRBJ2-2 gives the full variable domain: GAGVSQTPSNKVTEKGKYVELRCDPISGHTALYWYRQSLGQGPEFLIYFQGTGAADDSGLPNDRFFAVRPEGSVSTLKIQRTERGDSAVYLCASSPTGVTGELFFGEGSRLTVL.

V usage is TRBV11-2 and J usage is TRBJ2-3; TRBD1 aligns across 9 bases. Germline V CDR1 and CDR2: SGHAT, FQNNGV. V shed 5 bases, J shed 2 bases, and the junction held 2 bases outside the gene matches. This CDR3 is 14 amino acids long. CDR3: CASSRDRDTDTQYF. The DNA for the CDR3 is TGTGCCAGCAGCCGGGACAGGGACACAGATACGCAGTATTTT.

The CDR3 protein is CASSSGQGGYNEQFF. CDR3 DNA: TGTGCCAGCAGCTCTGGACAGGGGGGTTACAATGAGCAGTTCTTC. This rearrangement joins TRBV7-3 to TRBJ2-1; 10 positions agree with TRBD1. Trimming took 4 bases from V and 4 from J; bases not matched to a gene: 4. This CDR3 region has 15 residues. Germline values: CDR1 SGHTA, CDR2 FQGTGA.